This entry features one TCR beta chain sequence. Its antigen is currently unknown. The use of a sample-barcoded 5' primer and a J-beta primer mix characterized a second PCR of 7 to 11 cycles. Each cDNA molecule was tagged by a template-switch adaptor with 12 random nucleotides. TCRdb ran MiXCR on the 5' RACE reads and lists one entry per CDR3 protein. The table has more than 1,400,000 distinct CDR3 sequences, roughly 40% seen once; the top ten hold approximately 7.9%. This sample was included in a study of blood T cells in healthy people across ages. General study findings and limits: Long-lived and aged donors differed, with more naive CD4+ cells and higher diversity in the long-lived.

This CDR3 is built from 14 residues. The V end lost 7 bases, the J end lost 2 bases, and 15 bases lay between the germline ends. CDR1 is MNHNY, CDR2 SVGAGI, per germline (reference sequence). Sequenced: blood. The TCR originated in a woman in her late teens or twenties in good health. The chain links TRBV6-6 to TRBJ2-7, with D hard to call. CDR3 sequence (DNA): TGTGCCAGCACCGGAAGTGGGGATCCCTACGAGCAGTACTTC. This codes for CASTGSGDPYEQYF.